Sequencing of this T cell receptor (beta chain) was carried out in a study of CD8 T cells in Susac syndrome (dated by TCRdb to between 2019 and 2020). A note on the overall study: Whether CD8+ T cell activation and differentiation in Susac syndrome was antigen driven was tested using repertoire sequencing. Clonality of the CD8+ T cell repertoire was compared between around eleven healthy donors, 14 Susac syndrome patients and under 16 multiple sclerosis patients.

RNA was extracted using the RNeasy kit, and roughly 0.45 to 1 microgram was reverse transcribed with random hexamers. TCR beta CDR3 regions were amplified with the immunoSEQ multiplex PCR assay covering 54 Vbeta and 13 Jbeta segments. PCR amplification bias was corrected using a synthetic template baseline for primer optimization and computational correction. Per the authors' processing: Only productive sequences were kept, with reads annotated to V, D and J genes according to IMGT and analyzed in immunoSEQ Analyzer. Clonality was calculated as one minus the Shannon entropy normalized by log2 of the number of productive unique sequences. For each patient and control, public and private clones were evaluated among the 100 most prevalent clones. Susac-specific clones were defined as absent from healthy and MS cohorts, over a thousand published viral clones and other ImmuneACCESS disease sequences. The public sequencing data were trimmed at Q25 with fastp and processed into clonotypes with MiXCR by TCRdb, which kept only in-frame beta chains. CDR3 protein duplicates are merged, each entry listing the most common genes and DNA. TCRdb's processing, not the authors', yielded these V and J calls. This sample holds fewer than 350,000 distinct CDR3 sequences; approximately 85% were observed only once. The ten largest make up approximately 0.2% of the sample.

Peripheral blood CD8+ and CD4+ T cells from healthy donors, Susac syndrome patients and multiple sclerosis patients were profiled by high-throughput TCR beta sequencing. The multiple sclerosis controls were treatment-naive patients whose relapsing-remitting disease, either stable or active, fulfilled the revised McDonald criteria. Bulk CD8+ and CD4+ T cells were purified by magnetic negative isolation, while CD8+ TEMRA cells were enriched using FACS. Blood was collected in EDTA tubes and processed within 24 hours, with PBMCs isolated through density gradient centrifugation. PBMCs intended for TCR sequencing were cryopreserved in liquid nitrogen and were subsequently thawed in a 37 degrees C water bath. A purity of at least 90% was achieved for sorted or isolated CD4+, CD8+ and CD8+ TEMRA cells. This clonotype was seen more than once but under ten times. What this receptor recognizes is not known. No base-level quality is on record; no much larger clone is a single base apart.

Points the paper makes about the study in general: The study acknowledged that relatively few individuals were included in the TCR sequencing and HLA analysis.

The origin of this receptor is a human donor with multiple sclerosis. The sample comprised CD8+ T cells from PBMCs.

The nucleotide sequence is given as TGTGCCAGCAGTTTACTAGCGGTACACACAGATACGCAGTATTTT. Its protein product is CASSLLAVHTDTQYF. The sequence links TRBV27 to TRBJ2-3, with 7 junctional bases fitting TRBD2. The germline V gene (reference sequence) supplies CDR1 MNHEY and CDR2 SMNVEV. The CDR3 numbers 15 residues from cysteine through phenylalanine. Of all the DNA, just the CDR3 is kept, 45 bases in frame from base 1. The germline V end is reduced by 2 bases and the J end by 2 bases; junction bases left unmatched: 4.